Listed here are 18 T cell receptor beta chains from one sample, sequenced in a study of control samples from healthy donors and cancer patients. The method was immunoSEQ multiplex PCR; TCRdb's version includes in-frame clones alone and lacks a portion of them. The data contain approximately 94,000 clones, roughly 84% of them seen just once; the ten biggest clones take up over 15%. The sequenced sample consisted of blood. The receptors were gathered from a woman between 45 and 65 years old in good health.

This chain joins TRBV11-2 and TRBJ1-5; TRBD1 matches 7 bases. CDR1 and CDR2 from the germline V gene are SGHAT and FQNNGV. V shed 4 bases and J 2 bases; nucleotides not matched to a gene: 2. The CDR3 totals 14 residues. This CDR3 reads CASSSGTGNQPQHF. The CDR3 DNA is TGTGCCAGCAGCTCAGGGACAGGCAATCAGCCCCAGCATTTT.

The chain couples TRBV5-5 to TRBJ2-1, with 7 nucleotides matching TRBD2. This CDR3 region has 12 residues. The V and J ends lost 4 bases and 10 bases, in that order; junction bases with no gene match: 5. The V gene's germline CDR1 is SGHKS and CDR2 YYEKEE (reference sequence). The CDR3 protein is CASSRTRVEQFF. The DNA of the CDR3 is TGTGCCAGCAGCCGGACTAGGGTCGAGCAGTTCTTC.

V is TRBV6-2 or TRBV6-3 and J is TRBJ1-6, with D uncertain. The CDR3 spans 14 residues. CDR1 is MNHEY and CDR2 is SVGEGT in the germline V gene. The ends were cut back, 2 bases at V and 3 bases at J, with 5 bases in the middle. The CDR3 reads CASSYRDYNSPLHF. The DNA for the CDR3 is TGTGCCAGCAGTTACAGGGACTATAATTCACCCCTCCACTTT.

Notes on this clone: The same CDR3 is also encoded by other DNA sequences in this sample. The J gene is TRBJ2-7, the V gene TRBV12-1; whether TRBD2, the table's D call, matches the DNA was not checked. TRBV12-1 constitutes a pseudogene. This CDR3 contains 13 residues. The CDR3 coding sequence is TGTGCCAGCAGCCTTAGCGGCGGGGTCGAGCAGTACGTC. Amino acid sequence: CASSLSGGVEQYV.

The V gene is TRBV11-2, the J gene TRBJ2-3; D remains ambiguous. Trimming stripped 1 base from V and 0 bases from J, with 5 bases between. The CDR3 covers 14 residues. The germline V gene has CDR1 SGHAT and CDR2 FQNNGV. The CDR3 DNA sequence: TGTGCCAGCAGCTTAGTCACTAGCACAGATACGCAGTATTTT. It specifies CASSLVTSTDTQYF.

The chain uses TRBV24-1 and TRBJ2-2; 8 bases fit TRBD2. Germline V gene data show CDR1 as KGHDR and CDR2 as SFDVKD. J lost 6 bases, V lost 4 bases, and 6 bases had no gene match. The CDR3 is 15 amino acids. Written as DNA, the CDR3 is TGTGCCACCAGTGACCCCGGGGGGGCCCCCGGGGAGCTGTTTTTT. Residues: CATSDPGGAPGELFF.

The rearrangement joins TRBV27 to TRBJ1-5, with a weak D call TRBD1 (5 bases). Germline CDR1 and CDR2: MNHEY and SMNVEV (reference sequence). Trimming shortened V by 5 bases and J by 7 bases, and 18 bases separated the two germline ends. CDR3 length: 15 amino acids. The CDR3 DNA follows: TGTGCCAGCAGTCCTGACAGTACCATCCCCCAGCCCCAGCATTTT. It encodes CASSPDSTIPQPQHF.

The rearrangement links TRBV18 to TRBJ1-1; TRBD1 aligns across 10 bases. J gave up 6 bases and V 4 bases, and 8 bases lay outside the gene matches. This CDR3 is 15 amino acids long. The germline V gene encodes CDR1 KGHSH and CDR2 LQKENI. Here the CDR3 DNA reads TGTGCCAGCTCACTCGACAGGGGGCTGGAGGCTGAAGCTTTCTTT. It codes for CASSLDRGLEAEAFF.

The rearrangement links TRBV5-6 to TRBJ1-4; D perhaps matches TRBD1 (5 bases). The germline V and J ends were trimmed by 4 bases and 15 bases, with 22 bases remaining between them. Germline assignment: CDR1 SGHDT and CDR2 YYEEEE. The CDR3 runs to 14 residues. CDR3: CASSLQRTTLGVFF. CDR3 sequence (DNA): TGTGCCAGCAGCCTGCAGCGGACTACACTAGGGGTGTTTTTT.

This sequence joins TRBV5-1 and TRBJ2-1; TRBD2 matches 7 bases. The CDR3 is 16 amino acids. Trimming at V came to 1 base and at J to 3 bases, leaving 7 bases not matched to a gene. Germline loops: CDR1 SGHRS, CDR2 YFSETQ. The CDR3 nucleotides are TGCGCCAGCAGCTTGCTTGCGGGAGCATACTACAATGAGCAGTTCTTC. Amino acid sequence: CASSLLAGAYYNEQFF.

The V call is TRBV5-4, the J call TRBJ2-1; 8 bases are a match to TRBD2. In germline, CDR1 is SGHNT, CDR2 YYREEE (reference sequence). This CDR3 is built from 14 residues. The V segment lost 6 bases and the J segment 5 bases; nucleotides outside the gene matches: 7. The CDR3 region has the DNA TGTGCCAGCACTCGGGTAGCGGGGAACAATGAGCAGTTCTTC. It encodes CASTRVAGNNEQFF.

The rearrangement joins TRBV2 to TRBJ1-1; D call uncertain. Germline V gives CDR1 SNHLY, CDR2 FYNNEI. This CDR3 has 13 residues. V was trimmed by 4 bases and J by 3 bases, leaving 9 bases between them. CDR3 in DNA: TGTGCCAGCAGTGGCCTCGGGGACACTGAAGCTTTCTTT. Translation: CASSGLGDTEAFF.

With respect to this clone: The junction departs from germline at one end; a sequencing error may be responsible. This rearrangement joins TRBV7-7 to TRBJ2-1, with 12 bases that match TRBD2. The CDR3 consists of 16 residues. Germline V gives CDR1 SSHAT, CDR2 FNYEAQ (reference sequence). CDR3 nucleotide sequence: TGTGCCACCAGCAACCCCCTAGCGGGAGGGCCCAATGAGCAGTTCTTC. Its protein is CATSNPLAGGPNEQFF.

This clone has a handful of counts. The junction departs from germline at one end; a sequencing error may be responsible. This chain joins TRBV23-1 and TRBJ2-1, with D possibly matching TRBD2 (6 bases). TRBV23-1 has ORF status, its function being uncertain. This CDR3 is built from 12 residues. In DNA, the CDR3 is TGCGCCAGCAGCCATTGGAGGGCTTGGGCCCTCTTC. It translates to CASSHWRAWALF.

This clone came up a few times. The rearrangement links TRBV19 to TRBJ1-1; no clear D. Germline V CDR1 and CDR2: LNHDA, SQIVND (reference sequence). The CDR3 spans 14 residues. V lost 3 bases to trimming and J lost 4 bases, with 12 bases between them. The CDR3 loop is CASSIVVGSTEAFF. The CDR3 DNA reads as TGTGCCAGTAGTATTGTCGTCGGTAGCACTGAAGCTTTCTTT.

The chain recombines TRBV5-1 with TRBJ1-5; the D gene is possibly TRBD1 (6 bases). Trimming removed 4 bases from V and 6 bases from J, with 14 bases in between. Germline V gene sequence: CDR1 SGHRS, CDR2 YFSETQ. The CDR3 sequence is 14 residues long. CDR3 sequence (DNA): TGCGCCAGCAGCCTGGACAGCACGGCTCAGCCCCAGCATTTT. Its protein product is CASSLDSTAQPQHF. Complete variable domain (other parts from reference TRBV5-1 and TRBJ1-5): KAGVTQTPRYLIKTRGQQVTLSCSPISGHRSVSWYQQTPGQGLQFLFEYFSETQRNKGNFPGRFSGRQFSNSRSEMNVSTLELGDSALYLCASSLDSTAQPQHFGDGTRLSIL.

This clone came up a few times. Here the CDR3 reads CSGTDPFGNTEAFF. DNA of the CDR3: TGCAGCGGTACGGACCCGTTCGGGAACACTGAAGCTTTCTTT. The chain links TRBV29-1 to TRBJ1-1, with D unclear. This CDR3 is built from 14 residues. Germline-derived CDR1 and CDR2 are SQVTM and ANQGSEA. Trimming cost V 7 bases and J 1 base, with 16 bases left between them.

This sequence joins TRBV10-3 and TRBJ1-3, with unresolved D. V lost 2 bases, J lost 9 bases, and 23 bases lay in between. Germline V gene data show CDR1 as ENHRY and CDR2 as SYGVKD. This CDR3 has 17 amino acids. DNA of the CDR3: TGTGCCATCAGTGAGGGCGGCAGGCCTTGGGGTGGAGGCACCATATATTTT. It yields the protein CAISEGGRPWGGGTIYF.